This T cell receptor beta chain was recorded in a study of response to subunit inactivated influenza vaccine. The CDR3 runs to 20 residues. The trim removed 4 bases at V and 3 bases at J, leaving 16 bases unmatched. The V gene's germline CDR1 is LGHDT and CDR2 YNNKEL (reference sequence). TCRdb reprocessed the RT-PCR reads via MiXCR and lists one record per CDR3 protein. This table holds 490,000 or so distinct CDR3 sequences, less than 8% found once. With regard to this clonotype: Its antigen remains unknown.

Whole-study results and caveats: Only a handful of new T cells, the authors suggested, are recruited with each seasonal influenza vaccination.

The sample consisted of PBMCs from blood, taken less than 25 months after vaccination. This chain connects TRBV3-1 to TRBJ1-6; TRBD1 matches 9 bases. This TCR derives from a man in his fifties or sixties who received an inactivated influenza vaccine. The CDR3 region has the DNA TGTGCCAGCAGCCCTACCCGGGACAGGGAGGGACCAGGCTATAATTCACCCCTCCACTTT. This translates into CASSPTRDREGPGYNSPLHF.